These 19 T cell receptor beta chains share one sample of origin, sequenced in a study of T cell changes during pregnancy in multiple sclerosis. Profiling relied on immunoSEQ multiplex PCR, and the TCRdb table lists in-frame clones only, not all of them. Among some 80,000 clones listed, approximately 93% were seen once. Sequences were derived from CD4+ T cells from peripheral blood mononuclear cells, sampled after pregnancy. These receptors were obtained from a female donor with multiple sclerosis, enrolled in a pregnancy study.

V usage is TRBV5-1 and J usage is TRBJ2-2; the match to TRBD1 covers 7 bases. Germline CDR1 reads SGHRS; CDR2 reads YFSETQ. Unmatched junction bases numbered 6, after V lost 4 bases and J lost 0 bases. There are 16 residues in the CDR3. For the CDR3, the DNA is TGCGCCAGCAGCGAGGGTACAGGGGCGAACACCGGGGAGCTGTTTTTT. Amino acids: CASSEGTGANTGELFF.

CDR3 loop: CAWGAGVFYEQYF. CDR3 coding DNA: TGTGCCTGGGGAGCGGGAGTATTCTACGAGCAGTACTTC. This chain connects TRBV30 to TRBJ2-7; 8 bases agree with TRBD2. Germline V gene data show CDR1 as GTSNPN and CDR2 as SVGIG (reference sequence). The junction had 6 bases not matched to a gene; V was cut back by 5 bases and J by 3 bases. The CDR3 runs 13 residues.

The chain joins TRBV7-6 to TRBJ2-5; a weak D match, TRBD1 (6 bases). The CDR3 spans 15 residues. Trimming removed 6 bases at V and 2 bases at J, with 16 bases between. Germline assignment: CDR1 SGHVS and CDR2 FNYEAQ. The CDR3 reads CASSGSDRPQETQYF. In nucleotides, the CDR3 is TGTGCCAGCAGTGGCTCCGACAGGCCTCAAGAGACCCAGTACTTC.

The chain links TRBV18 to TRBJ2-5; 8 nucleotides line up with TRBD1. The germline V gene has CDR1 KGHSH and CDR2 LQKENI. The CDR3 extends over 16 amino acids. V was clipped by 1 base and J by 5 bases; unmatched bases: 9. The CDR3 spells CASSPLPQGAGETQYF. Written as DNA, the CDR3 is TGTGCCAGCTCACCACTACCTCAGGGGGCAGGGGAGACCCAGTACTTC.

The chain carries TRBV19 and TRBJ2-1; a weak D match, TRBD2 (6 bases). Germline V CDR1 and CDR2: LNHDA, SQIVND (reference sequence). This CDR3 is built from 17 residues. V lost 3 bases to trimming and J lost 0 bases, with 15 bases between them. The chain's CDR3 is CASSIFSGGASYNEQFF. CDR3 sequence (DNA): TGTGCCAGTAGTATCTTCAGCGGAGGGGCCTCCTACAATGAGCAGTTCTTC.

CDR3 in DNA: TGTGCCAGCAGGGCGCTAGCGGGAAGCACAGATACGCAGTATTTT. Amino acids: CASRALAGSTDTQYF. The chain joins TRBV6-1 to TRBJ2-3; 9 bases fit TRBD2. The trim removed 6 bases at V and 0 bases at J, leaving 4 bases unmatched. The CDR3 is 15 amino acids. The germline CDR1 and CDR2 sequences are MNHNS and SASEGT.

This rearrangement joins TRBV6-6 to TRBJ1-1, with a weak D call TRBD1 (5 bases). The V and J ends lost 5 bases and 1 base respectively, with 11 bases between them. The CDR3 loop spans 14 amino acids. CDR1 and CDR2 (germline): MNHNY, SVGAGI (reference sequence). The CDR3 DNA reads as TGTGCCAGCAGTACCCCTGACAGGAACACTGAAGCTTTCTTT. It codes for CASSTPDRNTEAFF.

V usage is TRBV29-1 and J usage is TRBJ2-1; a possible D gene is TRBD2 (5 bases). Per the germline V gene, CDR1 is SQVTM and CDR2 is ANQGSEA. V lost 7 bases, J lost 7 bases, and 17 bases lay in between. The CDR3 has 13 amino acids. The CDR3 DNA reads TGCAGCGGACGTCTGGACGGACTGAATGAGCAGTTCTTC. This translates into CSGRLDGLNEQFF.

This chain connects TRBV5-5 to TRBJ2-2; 9 bases fit TRBD2. Per the germline V gene, CDR1 is SGHKS and CDR2 is YYEKEE (reference sequence). The V segment lost 0 bases and the J segment 4 bases; nucleotides outside the gene matches: 4. The CDR3 is 16 amino acids. The CDR3 DNA sequence: TGTGCCAGCAGCTTGGAGGGCGGGAGGGTCACCGGGGAGCTGTTTTTT. Residues: CASSLEGGRVTGELFF.

J is TRBJ2-7 and V is TRBV18; a possible D gene is TRBD2 (5 bases). In germline, CDR1 is KGHSH, CDR2 LQKENI. Trimming left V 0 bases short and J 0 bases short, with 12 bases between. CDR3 size: 16 residues. Here the CDR3 reads CASSPPLHTSSYEQYF. Written as DNA, the CDR3 is TGTGCCAGCTCACCACCGCTGCACACTAGCTCCTACGAGCAGTACTTC.

This sequence joins TRBV7-9 and TRBJ2-1; D gene unclear. Between the trimmed V and J ends, which lost 4 bases and 8 bases, there was a span of 21 bases. Germline CDR1 and CDR2: SEHNR and FQNEAQ (reference sequence). The CDR3 has 16 residues. This CDR3 reads CASSSWSANAQDEQFF. The CDR3 region has the DNA TGTGCCAGCAGCTCTTGGTCCGCCAATGCCCAGGATGAGCAGTTCTTC.

The chain has TRBV28 and TRBJ2-7; D is possibly TRBD2 (5 bases). V lost 3 bases and J lost 0, with 12 bases in between. Looked up from germline, CDR1 is MDHEN and CDR2 is SYDVKM. The CDR3 is 15 residues long. CDR3: CASSFGGPSSYEQYF. The CDR3 nucleotides read TGTGCCAGCAGTTTTGGCGGGCCTAGCTCCTACGAGCAGTACTTC. The full variable domain, its missing parts supplied by reference TRBV28 and TRBJ2-7, is DVKVTQSSRYLVKRTGEKVFLECVQDMDHENMFWYRQDPGLGLRLIYFSYDVKMKEKGDIPEGYSVSREKKERFSLILESASTNQTSMYLCASSFGGPSSYEQYFGPGTRLTVT.

The genes are TRBV27 and TRBJ2-5; D might be TRBD2 (6 bases). The J call may be mistaken, given a closer DNA end match to TRBJ2-7. CDR1 and CDR2 from the germline V gene are MNHEY and SMNVEV (reference sequence). The CDR3 is 17 residues long. The CDR3 protein is CASSLGGLAGRSYEQYF. The DNA of the CDR3 is TGTGCCAGCAGTTTGGGGGGTTTGGCGGGACGTTCCTACGAGCAGTACTTC.

The V gene is TRBV25-1, the J gene TRBJ1-2; D gene unclear. CDR1 is MGHDK and CDR2 is SYGVNS in the germline V gene. Trimming took 3 bases from V and 4 from J, leaving 9 bases between them. The CDR3 has 13 residues. For the CDR3, the DNA is TGTGCCAGCAGTGATGCGGGCCTCTATGGCTACACCTTC. Translating gives CASSDAGLYGYTF.

CDR3 bases: TGTGCCAGCAGCCAAGCGAATAGCGGGAGAGGTGAGCAGTTCTTC. It encodes CASSQANSGRGEQFF. The rearrangement links TRBV4-2 to TRBJ2-1, with TRBD2 matching over 9 bases. This CDR3 has 15 amino acids. Germline assignment: CDR1 LGHNA and CDR2 YNFKEQ. Unmatched junction bases numbered 7, after V lost 1 base and J lost 9 bases.

V is TRBV5-1 and J is TRBJ2-1; D is possibly TRBD2 (5 bases). Germline-derived CDR1 and CDR2 are SGHRS and YFSETQ. The CDR3 spans 14 residues. The germline V and J ends were trimmed by 2 bases and 7 bases, with 13 bases remaining between them. The CDR3 DNA reads as TGCGCCAGCAGCTTAGAGGGATTGAGGAATGAGCAGTTCTTC. Amino acids: CASSLEGLRNEQFF. Based on the CDR3 plus reference TRBV5-1 and TRBJ2-1, the full variable domain is KAGVTQTPRYLIKTRGQQVTLSCSPISGHRSVSWYQQTPGQGLQFLFEYFSETQRNKGNFPGRFSGRQFSNSRSEMNVSTLELGDSALYLCASSLEGLRNEQFFGPGTRLTVL.

The rearrangement links TRBV18 to TRBJ2-1, with 7 bases fitting TRBD1. The CDR3 runs to 18 residues. CDR1 KGHSH and CDR2 LQKENI come from the germline V gene. The V and J ends lost 1 base and 1 base, in that order; junction bases with no gene match: 10. In nucleotides, the CDR3 is TGTGCCAGCTCACCACTAACCTCCGGGACAGTATCCTACAATGAGCAGTTCTTC. Amino acids: CASSPLTSGTVSYNEQFF.

The CDR3, as DNA: TGTGCCATCACTGCCGGGACAGGGAAAGAACTGTTTTTT. Protein: CAITAGTGKELFF. The chain uses TRBV10-3 and TRBJ1-4; 9 bases line up with TRBD1. This CDR3 has 13 amino acids. The V gene's germline CDR1 is ENHRY and CDR2 SYGVKD. J lost 12 bases, V lost 7 bases, and 9 bases had no gene match.

The rearrangement links TRBV11-2 to TRBJ2-3; the match to TRBD2 covers 7 bases. This CDR3 contains 17 residues. Germline V CDR1 and CDR2: SGHAT, FQNNGV. V shed 5 bases, J shed 0 bases, and the junction held 11 bases outside the gene matches. The DNA of the CDR3 is TGTGCCAGCAGCCTCAGAGGAGGTAGCGGGAGCACAGATACGCAGTATTTT. It translates to CASSLRGGSGSTDTQYF. The variable domain in full, completed from reference TRBV11-2 and TRBJ2-3, reads EAGVAQSPRYKIIEKRQSVAFWCNPISGHATLYWYQQILGQGPKLLIQFQNNGVVDDSQLPKDRFSAERLKGVDSTLKIQPAKLEDSAVYLCASSLRGGSGSTDTQYFGPGTRLTVL.